This T cell receptor beta chain is from a study of cytomegalovirus exposure and HLA in healthy donors. About the research overall: Around 200 million T cells yielded 120 million or so unique TCR beta sequences, as an earlier analysis found.

On this clone: Its antigen is as yet unknown.

PCR involved 60 Vbeta and 13 Jbeta primers. The table came from immunoSEQ multiplex PCR; TCRdb's copy has only in-frame clones and leaves some out. Here the sample spans approximately 89,000 clones, roughly three quarters being singletons. Trimming removed 2 bases from V and 4 bases from J, with 9 bases in between. The CDR3 extends over 14 amino acids. Germline-derived CDR1 and CDR2 are SNHLY and FYNNEI. Points from the study as a whole: In a later analysis, a missense DCLRE1C variant was linked to TCR beta V- and J-gene trimming.

This TCR came from a man in his thirties or forties in good health and CMV-seronegative. The chain couples TRBV2 to TRBJ1-3; perhaps TRBD1 as D (5 bases). The sample taken for sequencing was PBMCs. The CDR3 sequence: CASSEWQGGNTIYF. CDR3 coding DNA: TGTGCCAGCAGTGAATGGCAGGGAGGAAACACCATATATTTT.